One sample yielded the 9 T cell receptor beta chains listed below, sequenced in a study of T cells in Graves' hyperthyroidism and ophthalmopathy. What was amplified from RNA transcripts were TCR beta CDR3 regions. HTBI primers were the set used in a first-round RT-PCR of the TCR CDR3. A single record per CDR3 protein comes from TCRdb applying MiXCR to the multiplex PCR reads. The sample has approximately 360,000 distinct CDR3 sequences, around 16% seen once. Material for sequencing was blood. The receptors derive from a woman between 18 and 29 years old with Graves' hyperthyroidism that later progressed to Graves' ophthalmopathy.

This clonotype turned up a few times. The V and J genes are TRBV27 and TRBJ2-1; D gene uncertain. Per the germline V gene, CDR1 is MNHEY and CDR2 is SMNVEV (reference sequence). Trimming stripped 4 bases from V and 7 bases from J, with 5 bases between. The CDR3 is 11 amino acids. Here the CDR3 reads CASSSKNEQFF. In nucleotides, the CDR3 is TGTGCCAGCAGTTCCAAGAATGAGCAGTTCTTC.

The table lists this clonotype with many counts. V and J are TRBV28 and TRBJ2-5; D is unclear. Trimming left V 3 bases short and J 4 bases short, with 12 bases between. The CDR3 contains 14 residues. The V gene's germline CDR1 is MDHEN and CDR2 SYDVKM. As DNA, the CDR3 is TGTGCCAGCAGTTTGGGTCAAACACTAGAGACCCAGTACTTC. Encoded protein: CASSLGQTLETQYF.

V is TRBV2 and J is TRBJ2-7; D uncertain. Germline loops: CDR1 SNHLY, CDR2 FYNNEI. Trimming took 3 bases from V and 0 from J, leaving 12 bases between them. The CDR3 has 15 amino acids. This CDR3 is CASSDKGPPSYEQYF. CDR3 nucleotides: TGTGCCAGCAGTGACAAGGGTCCTCCCTCCTACGAGCAGTACTTC.

This clonotype occurred many times. The V gene is TRBV2, the J gene TRBJ2-7; 7 positions agree with TRBD2. V shed 2 bases, J shed 0 bases, and the junction held 10 bases outside the gene matches. Per the germline V gene, CDR1 is SNHLY and CDR2 is FYNNEI. The CDR3 contains 17 residues. The CDR3 nucleotides are TGTGCCAGCAGTGAACGAACGGGGAGGGATAACTCCTACGAGCAGTACTTC. Its protein is CASSERTGRDNSYEQYF.

This clonotype came up many times. The V call is TRBV7-2, the J call TRBJ2-7, with 11 bases fitting TRBD2. The CDR3 has 16 residues. Trimming removed 5 bases from V and 3 bases from J; junction bases left unmatched: 9. Looked up from germline, CDR1 is SGHTA and CDR2 is FQGNSA. The CDR3 bases are TGTGCCAGCAGCAGCTGGGCCGGGACTAGCGGCTACGAGCAGTACTTC. Amino acid sequence: CASSSWAGTSGYEQYF.

This clonotype was found many times. This chain connects TRBV6-1 to TRBJ2-5; 7 bases match TRBD1. This CDR3 contains 13 residues. Germline CDR1 is MNHNS and CDR2 is SASEGT. J was trimmed by 3 bases and V by 6 bases; bases with no gene match: 4. CDR3 coding DNA: TGTGCCAGCAGCATTGACAGGGAAGAGACCCAGTACTTC. Its translation is CASSIDREETQYF.

Many counts were recorded for this clonotype. CDR3 sequence: CASSYTTGTSEYNEQFF. The DNA for the CDR3 is TGTGCCAGCAGTTACACGACCGGGACTAGCGAGTACAATGAGCAGTTCTTC. The rearrangement joins TRBV6-6 to TRBJ2-1; 10 nucleotides agree with TRBD2. CDR1 and CDR2 from the germline V gene are MNHNY and SVGAGI (reference sequence). CDR3 length equals 17 residues. The V and J ends lost 2 bases and 4 bases, in that order; junction bases with no gene match: 8.

At least ten counts were recorded for this clonotype. The chain joins TRBV9 to TRBJ2-7; a weak D match, TRBD1 (5 bases). In germline, CDR1 is SGDLS, CDR2 YYNGEE. Trimming cost V 0 bases and J 3 bases, with 13 bases left between them. The CDR3 has 15 amino acids. The DNA for the CDR3 is TGTGCCAGCAGCGTAGGGCCAGGGATGGGCTACGAGCAGTACTTC. Protein: CASSVGPGMGYEQYF.

J is TRBJ2-3 and V is TRBV30; TRBD2 matches 9 bases. The CDR3 consists of 14 residues. Germline lookup yields CDR1 GTSNPN and CDR2 SVGIG (reference sequence). Trimming at V came to 0 bases and at J to 6 bases, leaving 4 bases not matched to a gene. CDR3 amino acids: CAWSVTSGSDTQYF. DNA of the CDR3: TGTGCCTGGAGTGTAACTAGCGGGTCTGATACGCAGTATTTT. The full variable domain, completed using reference TRBV30 and TRBJ2-3, is SQTIHQWPATLVQPVGSPLSLECTVEGTSNPNLYWYRQAAGRGLQLLFYSVGIGQISSEVPQNLSASRPQDRQFILSSKKLLLSDSGFYLCAWSVTSGSDTQYFGPGTRLTVL.